What follows describes a single T cell receptor (beta chain). Its specificity is not known. Time point here: week 11, during vaccination. Vaccination used 300 ug of mutant IDH1 20-mer peptide per dose, with topical imiquimod. This CDR3 has 14 amino acids. Germline CDR1 reads LNHDA; CDR2 reads SQIVND (reference sequence). Trimming shortened V by 5 bases and J by 3 bases, and 13 bases separated the two germline ends. The data originate from a study of a mutant IDH1 vaccine in newly diagnosed glioma. In the study overall: Vaccination of patients was performed eight times, in weeks 1, 3, 5, 7, 11, 15, 19 and 23. Treated patients comprised 62.5% males and around 38% females, mean age around 40 years. Antecedent treatment encompassed radiotherapy, temozolomide, or their combination; the majority received both. Study-wide results and limits: Roughly 93% of patients showed vaccine-induced immune responses across multiple MHC alleles.

Assay: immunoSEQ multiplex PCR; the TCRdb copy retains only in-frame clones and omits some. The top ten clones hold about 3.7% of a sample with over 55,000 clones, about 84% of them seen once. The sequence was collected from a man aged 25-45 years with glioma. The starting material was PBMCs, obtained from a glioma patient whose treatment included an IDH1 peptide vaccine. J is TRBJ1-2 and V is TRBV19; D call uncertain. This CDR3 is CASSPKGGDYGYTF. CDR3 nucleotide sequence: TGTGCCAGTAGTCCGAAGGGAGGCGACTATGGCTACACCTTC.